These 20 T cell receptor beta chains originate from one sample sequenced in a study of blood T cell repertoires in COVID-19 (dated by TCRdb to 2018 to 2020). Preparation of the library involved the immunoSEQ multiplex PCR assay. Held by TCRdb, this immuneACCESS table contains in-frame sequences only and omits some clones. Under half of the omission traces to an unresolved V gene where checked; the cause of the rest is unknown. The sample table records 200,000 to 250,000 clones; roughly four fifths of these occur just once. Roughly 2.4% of the sample lies in the top ten. The sample comprised peripheral blood. These receptors all come from a woman aged 60 to 75 with acute or convalescent COVID-19.

Only a few counts were recorded for this clone. The gene calls are TRBV27 and TRBJ2-5, with D possibly matching TRBD2 (5 bases). The V end was cut by 2 bases, the J end by 4 bases, with 17 bases between. The CDR3 is made up of 16 amino acids. Germline loops: CDR1 MNHEY, CDR2 SMNVEV (reference sequence). CDR3 in amino acids: CASSLEATRSSETQYF. Here the CDR3 DNA reads TGTGCCAGCAGTTTAGAGGCAACTAGAAGTTCAGAGACCCAGTACTTC.

The rearrangement joins TRBV6-5 to TRBJ2-5; D possibly corresponds to TRBD2 (6 bases). Trimming pared 7 bases from V and 0 bases from J, leaving 12 bases between. The CDR3 extends over 14 amino acids. Germline loops: CDR1 MNHEY, CDR2 SVGAGI. CDR3 bases: TGTGCCAGCAAGGCAGGGACTTACCAAGAGACCCAGTACTTC. Its translation is CASKAGTYQETQYF.

About this clone itself: This same CDR3 is encoded by further DNA sequences in the sample. V is TRBV12-3 or TRBV12-4 and J is TRBJ1-2; 11 bases are shared with TRBD1. V shed 6 bases, J shed 8 bases, and the junction held 5 bases outside the gene matches. The CDR3 loop spans 13 amino acids. CDR3 bases: TGTGCCAGCAGCCTGGGACAGGGGGACGGCTACACCTTC. Its translation is CASSLGQGDGYTF.

The chain recombines TRBV5-4 with TRBJ1-6; D possibly corresponds to TRBD1 (6 bases). Germline CDR1 reads SGHNT; CDR2 reads YYREEE (reference sequence). This CDR3 comprises 13 residues. The ends were cut back, 4 bases at V and 7 bases at J, with 9 bases in the middle. The CDR3 DNA reads TGTGCCAGCAGCACCACAGGGAATTCACCCCTCCACTTT. Its protein is CASSTTGNSPLHF.

This chain connects TRBV12-3 or TRBV12-4 to TRBJ2-7; 9 nucleotides match TRBD1. V shed 7 bases and J 5 bases; nucleotides not matched to a gene: 6. CDR3 length: 13 amino acids. CDR3 bases: TGTGCCAGCACTCCGGGACAGGGTGACGAGCAGTACTTC. The encoded protein is CASTPGQGDEQYF.

This clone was found a few times. V is TRBV4-2 and J is TRBJ1-2; TRBD1 aligns across 8 bases. The V gene end was trimmed by 4 bases and the J gene end by 7 bases; junction bases not matched to a gene: 11. Germline CDR1 LGHNA, CDR2 YNFKEQ. The CDR3 spans 15 residues. The chain's CDR3 is CASSRGGQGARGYTF. The DNA for the CDR3 is TGTGCCAGCAGCCGAGGTGGGCAGGGGGCTCGTGGCTACACCTTC.

V gene TRBV6-5 combines with J gene TRBJ1-1, with a tentative D call TRBD1 (6 bases). The CDR3 runs to 15 residues. Trimming took 2 bases from V and 6 from J, leaving 16 bases between them. Germline V gives CDR1 MNHEY, CDR2 SVGAGI. This CDR3 is CASSYKGGGGSEAFF. The CDR3, as DNA: TGTGCCAGCAGTTACAAAGGAGGGGGGGGTTCTGAAGCTTTCTTT.

In its sample, this clone was seen once. The J gene is TRBJ2-7, the V gene TRBV20-1, with 10 bases lining up with TRBD2. The germline CDR1 and CDR2 sequences are DFQATT and SNEGSKA (reference sequence). The V and J ends lost 3 bases and 5 bases, in that order; junction bases with no gene match: 13. The CDR3 has 16 amino acids. The CDR3 sequence is CSASSLAGATPHEQYF. CDR3 nucleotides: TGCAGTGCTAGTAGTCTAGCGGGGGCCACCCCCCACGAGCAGTACTTC.

The rearrangement joins TRBV10-3 to TRBJ2-7, with TRBD1 as a possible D gene (5 bases). Trimming removed 0 bases from V and 2 bases from J, with 8 bases in between. CDR3 length: 14 amino acids. Looked up from germline, CDR1 is ENHRY and CDR2 is SYGVKD. CDR3 sequence reads: CAISESAQAYEQYF. The CDR3 nucleotides read TGTGCCATCAGTGAGTCTGCACAGGCCTACGAGCAGTACTTC.

The chain links TRBV2 to TRBJ2-7; TRBD2 matches 10 bases. Germline CDR1 SNHLY, CDR2 FYNNEI. CDR3 length equals 14 residues. Trimming cost V 10 bases and J 3 bases; bases outside gene matches: 9. The CDR3 loop reads CATLRAGGLYEQYF. In nucleotides, the CDR3 is TGTGCCACCCTGAGAGCGGGGGGGCTCTACGAGCAGTACTTC.

This sequence joins TRBV19 and TRBJ2-7; D may be TRBD1 (6 bases). This CDR3 contains 15 residues. V lost 3 bases to trimming and J lost 3 bases, with 15 bases between them. Germline loops: CDR1 LNHDA, CDR2 SQIVND (reference sequence). DNA of the CDR3: TGTGCCAGTAGTATTGAGGACAGAGCAGTCTACGAGCAGTACTTC. This translates into CASSIEDRAVYEQYF.

The gene calls are TRBV5-4 and TRBJ2-7; maybe TRBD1 (7 bases). V was trimmed by 0 bases and J by 3 bases, leaving 13 bases between them. This CDR3 is 15 amino acids long. Germline V lookup: CDR1 SGHNT, CDR2 YYREEE (reference sequence). The DNA for the CDR3 is TGTGCCAGCAGCTTGGCCGGGGGACAGAACTACGAGCAGTACTTC. Its protein is CASSLAGGQNYEQYF. Full variable domain (remainder filled in from reference TRBV5-4 and TRBJ2-7): ETGVTQSPTHLIKTRGQQVTLRCSSQSGHNTVSWYQQALGQGPQFIFQYYREEENGRGNFPPRFSGLQFPNYSSELNVNALELDDSALYLCASSLAGGQNYEQYFGPGTRLTVT.

The chain carries TRBV18 and TRBJ2-7; D remains ambiguous. The V end lost 2 bases, the J end lost 7 bases, and 18 bases lay between the germline ends. This CDR3 contains 15 residues. CDR1 is KGHSH, CDR2 LQKENI, per germline. DNA for the CDR3: TGTGCCAGCTCACCAATTACAGACCCTGTTTGGGAGCAGTACTTC. Amino acid sequence: CASSPITDPVWEQYF. Full variable domain (remainder filled in from reference TRBV18 and TRBJ2-7): NAGVMQNPRHLVRRRGQEARLRCSPMKGHSHVYWYRQLPEEGLKFMVYLQKENIIDESGMPKERFSAEFPKEGPSILRIQQVVRGDSAAYFCASSPITDPVWEQYFGPGTRLTVT.

This clone appeared a few times. V and J are TRBV29-1 and TRBJ2-1; D remains unclear. The V end lost 0 bases, the J end lost 4 bases, and 7 bases lay between the germline ends. Per germline, CDR1 SQVTM and CDR2 ANQGSEA. CDR3 size: 13 residues. DNA of the CDR3: TGCAGCGTTGAAGATTTTCAGTACAATGAGCAGTTCTTC. It specifies CSVEDFQYNEQFF.

The chain employs TRBV4-2 and TRBJ1-4, with D possibly matching TRBD1 (6 bases). Germline-derived CDR1 and CDR2 are LGHNA and YNFKEQ. This CDR3 is built from 16 residues. Trimming took off 0 bases at V and 7 bases at J, with 15 bases between the two ends. DNA for the CDR3: TGTGCCAGCAGCCAAGATTTTAGGGGGTTGGGTGAAAAACTGTTTTTT. This encodes CASSQDFRGLGEKLFF.

V and J are TRBV3-1 (or the pseudogene TRBV3-2) and TRBJ2-7, with TRBD1 matching 11 bases. V dropped 1 base and J dropped 0; count of bases not matched to a gene: 14. Germline CDR1 LGHDT, CDR2 YNNKEL (reference sequence). CDR3 length: 20 residues. The CDR3 region has the DNA TGTGCCAGCAGCCAAGTTTTGGACAGGGGGCACCCAGCCTTCTCCTACGAGCAGTACTTC. It specifies CASSQVLDRGHPAFSYEQYF.

A few counts support this clone. This chain uses TRBV4-1 with TRBJ1-5; no definite D call. The CDR3 sequence is 14 residues long. The V and J ends lost 1 base and 3 bases respectively, with 7 bases between them. Germline V lookup: CDR1 MGHRA, CDR2 YSYEKL. CDR3 protein: CASSQVSYNQPQHF. The CDR3, as DNA: TGCGCCAGCAGCCAAGTCAGTTACAATCAGCCCCAGCATTTT.

The V and J genes are TRBV21-1 and TRBJ1-6; the DNA was not used to check the table's D call, TRBD1. TRBV21-1 is a pseudogene segment. The CDR3 runs to 19 residues. The CDR3 DNA reads as TGTGCCAGCAGCAAGAGCGGGACAGGGAGACTAGCCTATAATTCACCCCTCCACTTT. Translating it yields CASSKSGTGRLAYNSPLHF.

V gene TRBV7-8 combines with J gene TRBJ2-7, with no clear D. This CDR3 is built from 14 residues. The V end lost 1 base, the J end lost 3 bases, and 10 bases lay between the germline ends. CDR1 SGHVS and CDR2 FQNEAQ come from the germline V gene. CDR3 in amino acids: CASSLGHNLYEQYF. The CDR3 coding sequence is TGTGCCAGCAGCTTAGGGCATAACCTCTACGAGCAGTACTTC.

This chain connects TRBV2 to TRBJ1-5; the D gene is possibly TRBD1 (6 bases). Trimming stripped 5 bases from V and 4 bases from J, with 9 bases between. The CDR3 loop spans 13 amino acids. Germline CDR1 and CDR2: SNHLY and FYNNEI. The CDR3 DNA reads as TGTGCCAGCAGTCCGACAGGTAATCAGCCCCAGCATTTT. It codes for CASSPTGNQPQHF. The whole variable domain, remainder taken from reference TRBV2 and TRBJ1-5, is EPEVTQTPSHQVTQMGQEVILRCVPISNHLYFYWYRQILGQKVEFLVSFYNNEISEKSEIFDDQFSVERPDGSNFTLKIRSTKLEDSAMYFCASSPTGNQPQHFGDGTRLSIL.